These T cell receptor beta chains were read from a single sample in a study of shared clonotypes between healthy human individuals. The assay was immunoSEQ multiplex PCR, and TCRdb's table has in-frame clones only and misses some. The sample includes 950,000 to 1,200,000 clones, 60% to 80% of them seen just once. The sample consisted of memory CD4+ T cells from PBMCs. The receptors were gathered from a man aged 18-30 years in good health. Some clones in this sample may be carry-over from other donors' samples. The CDR3 runs from the conserved cysteine through the conserved F or W. The D gene is left open where the match is weak. Size is stated for part of the rows, as once, few or many counts, or as a class when the clone is expanded.

NA,once,TRBV19,TRBJ1-3,TGTGCCAGTAGGACTCTGGACTTCTCTGGAAACACCATATATTTT,CASRTLDFSGNTIYF
NA,NA,TRBV11-2,TRBJ2-7,TGTGCCAGCAGCACCGGGACGTCGGGCGAGCAGTACTTC,CASSTGTSGEQYF
TRBD1,few,TRBV6-5,TRBJ2-5,TGTGCCAGCAGTTATTCCGCCGGGACAGATGGGGAGACCCAGTACTTC,CASSYSAGTDGETQYF
NA,NA,TRBV5-4,TRBJ2-5,TGTGCCAGCAGCCCCTTTGGCGGGACCGCCAGGGAGACCCAGTACTTC,CASSPFGGTARETQYF
NA,NA,TRBV7-9,TRBJ2-5,TGTGCCAGCAGCCCCCCCACAGGCGGACGCTTCTTTCAAGAGACCCAGTACTTC,CASSPPTGGRFFQETQYF
TRBD2,NA,TRBV12-5,TRBJ2-1,TGTGCTAGTGGTTTGGGACTAGCGGAAAACAATGAGCAGTTCTTC,CASGLGLAENNEQFF
TRBD1,NA,TRBV28,TRBJ1-3,TGTGCCAGCATCACCTACGCCGGGACAGGGGTATCCCGTGGAAACACCATATATTTT,CASITYAGTGVSRGNTIYF
TRBD1,NA,TRBV28,TRBJ2-7,TGTGCCAGCAGCCCAGGACAGGGGTACGAGCAGTACTTC,CASSPGQGYEQYF
NA,NA,TRBV7-8,TRBJ2-5,TGTGCCAGCTCCCCGAATACGGAGACCCAGTACTTC,CASSPNTETQYF
NA,NA,TRBV2,TRBJ1-6,TGTGCCAGCAGTGCGAGGCCGCCAAATTCACCCCTCCACTTT,CASSARPPNSPLHF
NA,NA,TRBV4-2,TRBJ2-2,TGTGCCAGCAGCCAAGATGTCGGTGGCGGGGAGCTGTTTTTT,CASSQDVGGGELFF
TRBD1,NA,TRBV19,TRBJ2-5,TGTGCCAGTAGCAACCCGGGACAGGGGGAGACCCAGTACTTC,CASSNPGQGETQYF
TRBD2,NA,TRBV4-2,TRBJ2-5,TGTGCCAGCAGACCCAGATCTGGACTAGCGGGAGGTGAGACCCAGTACTTC,CASRPRSGLAGGETQYF
TRBD1,NA,TRBV6-1,TRBJ1-5,TGTGCCAGCAGTCCGACAGGGCTTCAGCCCCAGCATTTT,CASSPTGLQPQHF
NA,few,TRBV6-6,TRBJ2-5,TGTGCCAGCAGTTTCCCACGGGAGACCCAGTACTTC,CASSFPRETQYF
NA,many,TRBV5-4,TRBJ1-1,TGTGCCAGCAGCTTGGGGGGGCGGAACACTGAAGCTTTCTTT,CASSLGGRNTEAFF
TRBD2,NA,TRBV18,TRBJ2-6,TGTGCCAGCTCACCCCCGCTAGCGGGAGATGGGGCCAACGTCCTGACTTTC,CASSPPLAGDGANVLTF
NA,few,TRBV27,TRBJ1-2,TGTGCCAGCAGTTTATCTGGCGGTCTCTATGGCTACACCTTC,CASSLSGGLYGYTF
NA,NA,TRBV27,TRBJ2-7,TGTGCCAGCATCGACACCCGGCGGACCTACGAGCAGTACTTC,CASIDTRRTYEQYF
NA,NA,TRBV6-1,TRBJ1-2,TGTGCCAGCACCCTGGGACGGATTAACTATGGCTACACCTTC,CASTLGRINYGYTF
TRBD1,once,TRBV6-6,TRBJ2-7,TGTGCCAGCAGTGACGCGGGACAGGGGGCCTACGAGCAGTACTTC,CASSDAGQGAYEQYF
TRBD1,NA,TRBV5-1,TRBJ2-5,TGCGCCAGCAGCTTGGCGGGACAGGGCGGGGAGACCCAGTACTTC,CASSLAGQGGETQYF
NA,NA,TRBV30,TRBJ2-1,TGTGCCTGGAGTGTACCACCGGGCGGCGGGTTCTACAATGAGCAGTTCTTC,CAWSVPPGGGFYNEQFF
NA,NA,TRBV4-2,TRBJ2-1,TGTGCCAGCAGCCCTGGGGGGACCAAGCAGTTCTTC,CASSPGGTKQFF
TRBD2,NA,TRBV18,TRBJ2-7,TGTGCCAGCTCACCCCCACTAGCGGGAGTTAGCGAGCAGTACTTC,CASSPPLAGVSEQYF
NA,NA,TRBV2,TRBJ2-3,TGTGCCAGCAGACGACAGGTTTTGGGGGATACGCAGTATTTT,CASRRQVLGDTQYF
TRBD1,NA,TRBV28,TRBJ1-4,TGTGCCAGCAGTTTACAGGGGGTCAGTGAAAAACTGTTTTTT,CASSLQGVSEKLFF
NA,NA,TRBV20-1,TRBJ2-1,TGCAGTGCTAGATGGCTAGCCGAGCAGTTCTTC,CSARWLAEQFF
NA,NA,TRBV6-6,TRBJ1-2,TGTGCCAGCAGTTACCAGGTCCCTGGAGGCTACACCTTC,CASSYQVPGGYTF
NA,NA,TRBV15,TRBJ1-3,TGTGCCACCAGCAGAGACCTGATGCCGGACAGCAGAAACACCATATATTTT,CATSRDLMPDSRNTIYF
TRBD2,NA,TRBV5-1,TRBJ2-7,TGCGCCAGCAGCGGTGCTAGCGGGAGTTACGAGCAGTACTTC,CASSGASGSYEQYF
NA,few,TRBV5-1,TRBJ1-5,TGCGCCAGCAGCTTGGTCCCCCCGGGCCAGCATTTT,CASSLVPPGQHF
NA,NA,TRBV29-1,TRBJ1-1,TGCAGCGTTGAAGTAGGGGCTGAAGCTTTCTTT,CSVEVGAEAFF
NA,NA,TRBV5-1,TRBJ2-3,TGCGCCAGCAGCCCCGCTCGTCCCACAGATACGCAGTATTTT,CASSPARPTDTQYF
NA,NA,TRBV6-1,TRBJ1-5,TGTGCCAGCAGTGATTCGGCACCTAGCAATCAGCCCCAGCATTTT,CASSDSAPSNQPQHF
TRBD1,NA,TRBV5-5,TRBJ1-3,TGTGCCAGCAGCCTCGGGACAGGGCTGCAGGTTGGAAACACCATATATTTT,CASSLGTGLQVGNTIYF
TRBD2,NA,TRBV6-7,TRBJ2-3,TGTGCCAGCAGGGGGAGCGGGAGGACCAGCACAGATACGCAGTATTTT,CASRGSGRTSTDTQYF
TRBD2,once,TRBV10-3,TRBJ2-1,TGTGCCATCAGTGGACAGGGGACTAGCGGGACCTACAATGAGCAGTTCTTC,CAISGQGTSGTYNEQFF
TRBD1,NA,TRBV5-4,TRBJ2-7,TGTGCCAGCAGCATACCGGGACAGGGGAACGAGCAGTACTTC,CASSIPGQGNEQYF
TRBD2,NA,TRBV7-3,TRBJ2-2,TGTGCCAGCAGCTCATGGCGGGAGAACAACGGGGAGCTGTTTTTT,CASSSWRENNGELFF
NA,NA,TRBV18,TRBJ2-5,TGTGCCAGCTGGGGCCTCGAGGAGACCCAGTACTTC,CASWGLEETQYF
NA,NA,TRBV28,TRBJ1-1,TGTGCCAGCAGTTCGACATTTTTAGCTGAAGCTTTCTTT,CASSSTFLAEAFF
TRBD1,few,TRBV5-5,TRBJ2-7,TGTGCCAGCAGCCGGCGGATGACCTACGGGACTGGGACAGGTTTCTACGAGCAGTACTTC,CASSRRMTYGTGTGFYEQYF
TRBD2,NA,TRBV5-1,TRBJ2-7,TGCGCCAGCAGCCCAAGGACTAGCTTTTCGTACGAGCAGTACTTC,CASSPRTSFSYEQYF
TRBD2,few,TRBV7-8,TRBJ2-5,TGTGCCAGCAGCTTAGGGAGACTAGCTCTCCAAGAGACCCAGTACTTC,CASSLGRLALQETQYF
TRBD1,NA,TRBV6-1,TRBJ2-7,TGTGCCAGCAGTACCCGACAGGGGGCCTCCTACGAGCAGTACTTC,CASSTRQGASYEQYF
TRBD2,NA,TRBV15,TRBJ2-5,TGTGCCACCACCCTGAGCGGGATTGCAGAGACCCAGTACTTC,CATTLSGIAETQYF
NA,NA,TRBV7-2,TRBJ1-4,TGTGCCAGCAGCCGAACCGGGAGACAGGATAATGAAAAACTGTTTTTT,CASSRTGRQDNEKLFF
NA,NA,TRBV7-8,TRBJ1-4,TGTGCCAGCAGCTTAGCTCAGGGCCCTTATGAAAAACTGTTTTTT,CASSLAQGPYEKLFF
NA,NA,TRBV27,TRBJ2-1,TGTGCCAGCAGGACCGACAGAAGCTCCTACAATGAGCAGTTCTTC,CASRTDRSSYNEQFF
TRBD1,NA,TRBV5-1,TRBJ2-3,TGCGCCAGCAGCTTGGGAGCACGGGACAGGCGGGGAGATACGCAGTATTTT,CASSLGARDRRGDTQYF
NA,NA,TRBV2,TRBJ2-5,NA,CASSSSTGQETQYF
TRBD1,once,TRBV5-1,TRBJ2-1,TGCGCCAGCAGCCTGGACAGGGTAGGGAACAATGAGCAGTTCTTC,CASSLDRVGNNEQFF
NA,NA,TRBV5-1,TRBJ2-1,TGCGCCAGCAGCTTTAGGGCAGGGAGCTCCTACAATGAGCAGTTCTTC,CASSFRAGSSYNEQFF
NA,NA,TRBV20-1,TRBJ1-1,TGCAGTGCTGGGGGCGCTGAAGCTTTCTTT,CSAGGAEAFF
NA,NA,TRBV5-1,TRBJ1-3,TGCGCCAGCAGCTTGAGCCCGGCTCAAAGCTCTGGAAACACCATATATTTT,CASSLSPAQSSGNTIYF
NA,NA,TRBV9,TRBJ2-5,TGTGCCAGCAGCGTAGCAGCCCGTATGGAGACCCAGTACTTC,CASSVAARMETQYF
NA,NA,TRBV7-3,TRBJ2-3,TGTGCCAGCAGCTTAAAGTCTCGTAGGAGTCTTTTCACAGATACGCAGTATTTT,CASSLKSRRSLFTDTQYF